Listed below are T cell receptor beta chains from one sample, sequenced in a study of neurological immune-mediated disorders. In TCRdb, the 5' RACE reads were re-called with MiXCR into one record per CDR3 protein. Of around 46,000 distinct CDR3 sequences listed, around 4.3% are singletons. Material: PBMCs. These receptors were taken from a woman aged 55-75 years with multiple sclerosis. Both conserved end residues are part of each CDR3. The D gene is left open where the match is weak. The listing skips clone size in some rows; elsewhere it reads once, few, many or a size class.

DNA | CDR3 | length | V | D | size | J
TGTGCCAGCAGCTTAACCTCCCGACAGGGCGCCTACAATGAGCAGTTCTTC | CASSLTSRQGAYNEQFF | 17 | TRBV7-3 | TRBD1 | many | TRBJ2-1
TGCGCCAGCAGCCACCGGACAGTTTCGCCCCTCCACTTT | CASSHRTVSPLHF | 13 | TRBV4-3 | NA | many | TRBJ1-6
TGCGCCAGCAGCCAAGAGTTCGGGGTCGTGGGGGAGACCCAGTACTTC | CASSQEFGVVGETQYF | 16 | TRBV4-3 | NA | many | TRBJ2-5
TGTGCCATCAGTGAGGGGCAGTCCTACGAGCAGTACTTC | CAISEGQSYEQYF | 13 | TRBV10-3 | NA | many | TRBJ2-7
TGCAGTGCTAGACGGCAGGGGGGGTCAAACATTCAGTACTTC | CSARRQGGSNIQYF | 14 | TRBV20-1 | NA | few | TRBJ2-4
TGTGCCAGCAGAACAGCCTTCAACTATGGCTACACCTTC | CASRTAFNYGYTF | 13 | TRBV2 | NA | many | TRBJ1-2
TGCAGTGTCCCCTCCTTGGGGGGAAAGTTCGATGAGCAGTTCTTC | CSVPSLGGKFDEQFF | 15 | TRBV20-1 | NA | few | TRBJ2-1
TGCGCCAGCAGCCAAGATCGGGAGATGAACACTGAAGCTTTCTTT | CASSQDREMNTEAFF | 15 | TRBV4-1 | NA | many | TRBJ1-1
TGCAGTGCTAGAGATGGTCAACGGATAGCGGAACCGGGTGGGAATGAGCAGTTCTTC | CSARDGQRIAEPGGNEQFF | 19 | TRBV20-1 | NA | medium-sized | TRBJ2-1
TGTGCCAGCAGTTCCCAAGAGACCCAGTACTTC | CASSSQETQYF | 11 | TRBV12-3/TRBV12-4 | NA | many | TRBJ2-5
TGCAGTGCTAAACGACTAGCGGGAGTGGGAGAGACCCAGTACTTC | CSAKRLAGVGETQYF | 15 | TRBV20-1 | TRBD2 | NA | TRBJ2-5
TGCGCCAGCAGCCAAGACCTTGGGGGGGGATTACGCGATACGCAGTATTTT | CASSQDLGGGLRDTQYF | 17 | TRBV4-3 | TRBD2 | many | TRBJ2-3
TGCGCCAGCAGGACTTCATCGGGCTACACCTTC | CASRTSSGYTF | 11 | TRBV4-1 | NA | many | TRBJ1-2
TGCAGTGCTACTAGCGGGAGTCAGGAGACCCAGTACTTC | CSATSGSQETQYF | 13 | TRBV20-1 | TRBD2 | many | TRBJ2-5
TGTGCCAGCAGCGTTTACAGGGGCCCCTACGAGCAGTACTTC | CASSVYRGPYEQYF | 14 | TRBV7-2 | TRBD1 | NA | TRBJ2-7
TGCAGTGCTCGGGACAGCCAAGAGACCCAGTACTTC | CSARDSQETQYF | 12 | TRBV20-1 | TRBD1 | few | TRBJ2-5
TGTGCCAGCAGCCTAGAGGGACAAAGACAAGAGACCCAGTACTTC | CASSLEGQRQETQYF | 15 | TRBV5-6 | NA | NA | TRBJ2-5
TGTGCCAGCAGCGTAGCGGGGGGTCCTACCTACGAGCAGTACTTC | CASSVAGGPTYEQYF | 15 | TRBV9 | TRBD2 | many | TRBJ2-7
TGTGCCAGCAGCTTCCAGGGGGGAGAGAACAATGAGCAGTTCTTC | CASSFQGGENNEQFF | 15 | TRBV7-2 | NA | few | TRBJ2-1
TGCAGTGCCCGAGGAATGGGGACGGGGTATGGCTACACCTTC | CSARGMGTGYGYTF | 14 | TRBV20-1 | NA | many | TRBJ1-2
TGTGCCAGCAGTTTATCGAGGGGAGTTAATGAAAAACTGTTTTTT | CASSLSRGVNEKLFF | 15 | TRBV27 | NA | many | TRBJ1-4
TGTGCCAGCAGCTTACTGACAGTTCTGGGGGGCAGTGGTGACACCTTC | CASSLLTVLGGSGDTF | 16 | TRBV5-6 | NA | many | TRBJ1-2
TGTGCCATCACCAGGGATAGCAATCAGCCCCAGCATTTT | CAITRDSNQPQHF | 13 | TRBV10-3 | NA | many | TRBJ1-5
TGTGCCACCGGCGGGGGAGGGAGCACTGAAGCTTTCTTT | CATGGGGSTEAFF | 13 | TRBV24-1 | NA | many | TRBJ1-1
TGCGCCAGCAGCTGGGCAGGTGGGCAAAATGAGCAGTTCTTC | CASSWAGGQNEQFF | 14 | TRBV5-1 | NA | NA | TRBJ2-1
TGCGCCAGCAGCTTATCGGTCAGGAAGGGTACATCACCCCTCCACTTT | CASSLSVRKGTSPLHF | 16 | TRBV5-1 | NA | many | TRBJ1-6
TGTGCCACCAGCAGACAGGGGCAGGGTCAGCCCCAGCATTTT | CATSRQGQGQPQHF | 14 | TRBV15 | NA | many | TRBJ1-5
TGCGCCAGCAGCCTCGGGACAGGGGATACTGAAGCTTTCTTT | CASSLGTGDTEAFF | 14 | TRBV5-1 | TRBD1 | many | TRBJ1-1
TGCGCCAGCAGCTTGGTCGGGCGTGAAGCTTTCTTT | CASSLVGREAFF | 12 | TRBV5-1 | NA | many | TRBJ1-1
TGTGCCAGCACCCCATCCGAGGGACAGCAGTTCTTC | CASTPSEGQQFF | 12 | TRBV7-2 | NA | many | TRBJ2-1
TGTGCCACCAGCGCTCGGTCGGGTGGCACTGAAGCTTTCTTT | CATSARSGGTEAFF | 14 | TRBV24-1 | NA | many | TRBJ1-1
TGCAGTGCTAGAGATGGTGCGGGGGGCCGGTTATACGAGCAGTACTTC | CSARDGAGGRLYEQYF | 16 | TRBV20-1 | TRBD2 | many | TRBJ2-7
TGCGCCAGCAGCCAGGGACAGGGGGCCACAGATACGCAGTATTTT | CASSQGQGATDTQYF | 15 | TRBV5-1 | TRBD1 | few | TRBJ2-3
TGTGCCAGCAGTTTAACTAGCGGTTACAATGAGCAGTTCTTC | CASSLTSGYNEQFF | 14 | TRBV6-5 | TRBD2 | few | TRBJ2-1
TGTGCCAGCAGTTTCTCTTACCAGAGGAATCAGCCCCAGCATTTT | CASSFSYQRNQPQHF | 15 | TRBV27 | NA | many | TRBJ1-5
TGTGCCAGCAGCTTATCCTCTTCCGGGACACTAACTCAGTTCTTC | CASSLSSSGTLTQFF | 15 | TRBV7-2 | NA | NA | TRBJ2-1
TGTGCCAGCAGTTTGGAGCCCGTAGGGACAGGGTCTGGCGAGCAGTACTTC | CASSLEPVGTGSGEQYF | 17 | TRBV6-2/TRBV6-3 | TRBD1 | many | TRBJ2-7
TGCGCCAGCAGCTTGGGGGGCTGGCCCCAAGAGACCCAGTACTTC | CASSLGGWPQETQYF | 15 | TRBV5-1 | NA | medium-sized | TRBJ2-5
TGCAGCGTCGGACAGGGGGGAAACACTGAAGCTTTCTTT | CSVGQGGNTEAFF | 13 | TRBV29-1 | TRBD1 | many | TRBJ1-1
TGTGCCAGCAGTTTATTATCAGGGGCCGATACGCAGTATTTT | CASSLLSGADTQYF | 14 | TRBV27 | NA | many | TRBJ2-3
TGTGCCAGCAGCCGGGGCAAGGCCTACGAGCAGTACTTC | CASSRGKAYEQYF | 13 | TRBV7-8 | NA | NA | TRBJ2-7
TGCAGTGCTTACGCGAGGGAAGCTAGCGGAACTAGCACAGATACGCAGTATTTT | CSAYAREASGTSTDTQYF | 18 | TRBV20-1 | TRBD2 | many | TRBJ2-3
TGTGCCAGCGCTGGGGGTTCTGGGGCCAACGTCCTGACTTTC | CASAGGSGANVLTF | 14 | TRBV12-3/TRBV12-4 | NA | many | TRBJ2-6
TGCGCCAGCAGCCAAAAATCTTGGGGCCCGACTAATGAAAAACTGTTTTTT | CASSQKSWGPTNEKLFF | 17 | TRBV4-1 | NA | many | TRBJ1-4
TGCGCCAGCAGCTTGGATAGGACTAATGAAAAACTGTTTTTT | CASSLDRTNEKLFF | 14 | TRBV5-1 | NA | many | TRBJ1-4